The 2 T cell receptor beta chains below come from one sample, sequenced in a study of monozygotic twins with inflammatory bowel disease. TCRdb reprocessed the 5' RACE reads and stores each CDR3 protein as one record, lacking DNA. The sample is made up of approximately 400,000 distinct CDR3 sequences, and the top ten hold more than 2% of it. Sequencing was done on a sample of blood. The receptors come from a human donor with ulcerative colitis or Crohn's disease, or a healthy co-twin of an affected twin (not recorded which).

The chain is built from TRBV7-2 and TRBJ1-1; TCRdb selects TRBD1, and the lack of DNA leaves this call unchecked. This CDR3 comprises 15 residues. Germline assignment: CDR1 SGHTA and CDR2 FQGNSA. CDR3 loop: CASSATSPAPALAFF.

The chain joins TRBV19 to TRBJ2-1; TCRdb names TRBD2, which stays unverified in the absence of DNA. The CDR3 loop spans 13 amino acids. From germline, CDR1 is LNHDA and CDR2 SQIVND (reference sequence). The CDR3 loop is CASTMTSTAEQFF.